This T cell receptor beta chain was sequenced during a study of shared clonotypes between healthy human individuals. Notes on the study in general: What limited the represented genetic and exposure-history diversity was the small number of donors.

As concerns this clone: What it binds is not known.

V shed 5 bases and J 2 bases; nucleotides not matched to a gene: 7. Per the germline V gene, CDR1 is KGHSH and CDR2 is LQKENI. The CDR3 spans 15 residues. Sequencing used immunoSEQ multiplex PCR; TCRdb keeps in-frame clones, though not all of them. This sample carries 2,100,000 or so clones, almost 96% of them seen once, and the ten largest clones take 0.1% to 0.15%. This receptor was identified in a man aged 18-30 years in good health. Material: naive CD4+ T cells sorted from blood. Subset described: CD45RA+ positively selected. The V and J genes are TRBV18 and TRBJ1-1, with 8 bases aligning to TRBD1. CDR3 sequence (DNA): TGTGCCAGCTCAGGACAGGGTTTTGGAAACACTGAAGCTTTCTTT. Residues: CASSGQGFGNTEAFF.